This T cell receptor (beta chain) came from a study of blood T cell repertoires in COVID-19. Measured with immunoSEQ multiplex PCR; TCRdb has only the in-frame clones, and not every one. Found here are around 280,000 clones, around 87% of them singletons; the top ten hold 2.1%. CDR1 LNHDA and CDR2 SQIVND come from the germline V gene (reference sequence). V gave up 3 bases and J gave up 4 bases, with 7 bases separating them. The CDR3 loop spans 12 amino acids. Input material: peripheral blood. This receptor was identified in a woman aged 30 to 39 who had recovered from COVID-19. The genes are TRBV19 and TRBJ2-7; D perhaps matches TRBD2 (6 bases). DNA for the CDR3: TGTGCCAGTAGTATGGGGGGATACGAGCAGTACTTC. It codes for CASSMGGYEQYF.